The 5 T cell receptor beta chains below come from one sample, sequenced in a study of blood T cell repertoires in COVID-19 (dated by TCRdb to the early 2020s). Preparation of the library involved the immunoSEQ multiplex PCR assay. TCRdb's version of the immuneACCESS table is confined to in-frame rearrangements and falls short of the full clone set. An unresolved V gene accounts for under half of the shortfall where checked; the remainder is of unknown origin. The table for this sample lists more than 90,000 clones; 86% of them were counted only once. About 4.5% of the sample belongs to the ten largest clones. The sequencing input was peripheral blood. The receptors stem from a man aged 35-49 years with acute or convalescent COVID-19.

The rearrangement links TRBV19 to TRBJ2-5; D perhaps matches TRBD1 (6 bases). CDR1 is LNHDA and CDR2 is SQIVND in the germline V gene (reference sequence). Deletions cut 1 base from V and 2 bases from J, with 11 bases between. The CDR3 runs to 15 residues. CDR3 region: CASSIVSGTQETQYF. CDR3 sequence (DNA): TGTGCCAGTAGTATAGTCTCCGGGACACAAGAGACCCAGTACTTC.

The genes are TRBV30 and TRBJ2-4; maybe TRBD2 (6 bases). Trimming left V 2 bases short and J 1 base short, with 9 bases between. The CDR3 runs 14 residues. Looked up from germline, CDR1 is GTSNPN and CDR2 is SVGIG (reference sequence). In DNA, the CDR3 is TGTGCCTGGAGTCGGGAGAGGGCCAAAAACATTCAGTACTTC. This gives the protein CAWSRERAKNIQYF. The full variable domain, with the rest looked up from reference TRBV30 and TRBJ2-4, is SQTIHQWPATLVQPVGSPLSLECTVEGTSNPNLYWYRQAAGRGLQLLFYSVGIGQISSEVPQNLSASRPQDRQFILSSKKLLLSDSGFYLCAWSRERAKNIQYFGAGTRLSVL.

The chain uses TRBV19 and TRBJ1-6; D not resolved. V was shortened by 6 bases and J by 6 bases, with 6 bases between the two germline ends. This CDR3 contains 12 residues. Germline V CDR1 and CDR2: LNHDA, SQIVND (reference sequence). CDR3 in DNA: TGTGCCAGTAGGTCGGGTAATTCACCCCTCCACTTT. This encodes CASRSGNSPLHF.

The chain joins TRBV5-1 to TRBJ2-7; TRBD1 matches at 7 bases. CDR1 is SGHRS and CDR2 is YFSETQ in the germline V gene. The trim removed 0 bases at V and 2 bases at J, leaving 8 bases unmatched. The CDR3 consists of 16 residues. CDR3 in amino acids: CASSLAKGAHPYEQYF. DNA for the CDR3: TGCGCCAGCAGCTTGGCCAAGGGGGCCCACCCCTACGAGCAGTACTTC.

The V call is TRBV18, the J call TRBJ1-3, with TRBD1 identical over 7 bases. This CDR3 comprises 15 residues. The junction had 4 bases not matched to a gene; V was cut back by 3 bases and J by 2 bases. CDR1 and CDR2 from the germline V gene are KGHSH and LQKENI. CDR3 nucleotides: TGTGCCAGCTCACCCGTGACAGGGACTGGAAACACCATATATTTT. Translating it yields CASSPVTGTGNTIYF.